Following are 15 T cell receptor beta chains from one sample sequenced in a study of blood T cell repertoires in COVID-19. Produced via immunoSEQ multiplex PCR; TCRdb's table is partial and in-frame only. Among 160,000 or so clones, more than 75% were seen once, and the ten largest hold 4.5% to 7.5%. The source material was PBMCs or T cells enriched from blood (not recorded which). These receptors were obtained from a man in his forties who had recovered from COVID-19.

CDR3 amino acids: CASSSGQGNQPQHF. The CDR3 bases are TGCGCCAGCAGCTCGGGACAGGGGAATCAGCCCCAGCATTTT. V gene TRBV5-1 combines with J gene TRBJ1-5; TRBD1 aligns across 10 bases. The junction had 1 base not matched to a gene; V was cut back by 3 bases and J by 4 bases. The CDR3 is 14 residues long. Germline V gene lookup returns CDR1 SGHRS and CDR2 YFSETQ.

The rearrangement links TRBV2 to TRBJ2-3; 7 bases match TRBD1. CDR3 length: 15 amino acids. Germline-derived CDR1 and CDR2 are SNHLY and FYNNEI. Losses at the gene ends were 6 bases for V and 2 bases for J; bases not matched to a gene: 8. The CDR3 loop is CASRFLGQDTDTQYF. CDR3 bases: TGTGCCAGCAGGTTCCTAGGACAGGACACAGATACGCAGTATTTT. The entire variable domain, with the rest obtained from reference TRBV2 and TRBJ2-3, is as follows: EPEVTQTPSHQVTQMGQEVILRCVPISNHLYFYWYRQILGQKVEFLVSFYNNEISEKSEIFDDQFSVERPDGSNFTLKIRSTKLEDSAMYFCASRFLGQDTDTQYFGPGTRLTVL.

V usage is TRBV5-1 and J usage is TRBJ2-5; maybe TRBD1 (6 bases). Between the trimmed V and J ends, which lost 4 bases and 2 bases, there was a span of 12 bases. The CDR3 totals 14 residues. Germline assignment: CDR1 SGHRS and CDR2 YFSETQ. The CDR3 sequence: CASSPGTLQETQYF. The CDR3 DNA is TGCGCCAGCAGCCCCGGGACACTACAAGAGACCCAGTACTTC. The full variable domain, completed using reference TRBV5-1 and TRBJ2-5, is KAGVTQTPRYLIKTRGQQVTLSCSPISGHRSVSWYQQTPGQGLQFLFEYFSETQRNKGNFPGRFSGRQFSNSRSEMNVSTLELGDSALYLCASSPGTLQETQYFGPGTRLLVL.

The chain joins TRBV19 to TRBJ2-6; possibly TRBD2 for D (6 bases). Germline values: CDR1 LNHDA, CDR2 SQIVND (reference sequence). Trimming stripped 6 bases from V and 2 bases from J, with 23 bases between. The CDR3 consists of 19 residues. The CDR3 is CASRPGRDSRGAGANVLTF. CDR3 nucleotide sequence: TGTGCCAGTAGACCCGGACGGGACTCTCGAGGGGCTGGGGCCAACGTCCTGACTTTC.

V gene TRBV5-1 combines with J gene TRBJ1-2, with a possible D match to TRBD1 (6 bases). The length of the CDR3 is 15 residues. Trimming took 2 bases from V and 8 from J, leaving 19 bases between them. Germline values: CDR1 SGHRS, CDR2 YFSETQ. The CDR3 spells CASSLDRPVGGGYTF. The CDR3 region has the DNA TGCGCCAGCAGCTTAGACAGGCCCGTAGGAGGAGGCTACACCTTC.

This rearrangement joins TRBV2 to TRBJ2-5; a possible D gene is TRBD2 (5 bases). This CDR3 comprises 13 residues. The V gene lost 6 bases and the J gene lost 4 bases, with 12 bases spanning the gap. The germline V gene has CDR1 SNHLY and CDR2 FYNNEI. CDR3 region: CASRSGYPETQYF. CDR3 DNA: TGTGCCAGCAGGAGCGGATATCCAGAGACCCAGTACTTC.

The rearrangement joins TRBV7-9 to TRBJ1-4; the D is unclear. The ends were cut back, 2 bases at V and 4 bases at J, with 8 bases in the middle. The CDR3 totals 14 residues. CDR1 SEHNR and CDR2 FQNEAQ come from the germline V gene (reference sequence). CDR3 coding DNA: TGTGCCAGCAGCTTATCAACAGTTAATGAAAAACTGTTTTTT. Protein sequence: CASSLSTVNEKLFF.

This clone appeared once. This chain links TRBV30 with TRBJ1-4, with D maybe TRBD1 (5 bases). Trimming took off 7 bases at V and 4 bases at J, with 13 bases between the two ends. The CDR3 is 13 residues long. Germline assignment: CDR1 GTSNPN and CDR2 SVGIG (reference sequence). The CDR3: CAYRQSVNEKLFF. The CDR3 DNA reads as TGTGCCTACCGACAGTCCGTTAATGAAAAACTGTTTTTT.

The chain carries TRBV10-1 and TRBJ1-1, with D possibly matching TRBD1 (5 bases). This CDR3 comprises 16 residues. Trimming took 4 bases from V and 1 from J, leaving 16 bases between them. Germline V gene lookup returns CDR1 WNHNN and CDR2 SYGVQD (reference sequence). In DNA, the CDR3 is TGCGCCAGCAGTGCCGGGGGGATGGGGCGGAACACTGAAGCTTTCTTT. Translation: CASSAGGMGRNTEAFF.

V usage is TRBV11-2 and J usage is TRBJ2-7, with D possibly matching TRBD1 (5 bases). In germline, CDR1 is SGHAT, CDR2 FQNNGV. The V gene lost 4 bases and the J gene lost 3 bases, with 10 bases spanning the gap. CDR3 size: 13 residues. CDR3 DNA sequence: TGTGCCAGCAGCTCCTTTCAGGGCTACGAGCAGTACGTC. It translates to CASSSFQGYEQYV.

V and J are TRBV10-1 and TRBJ2-5; TRBD1 is a possible D gene (6 bases). The CDR3 is 16 residues long. Trimming pared 2 bases from V and 5 bases from J, leaving 18 bases between. Germline-derived CDR1 and CDR2 are WNHNN and SYGVQD (reference sequence). CDR3 in amino acids: CASSERVRTEKETQYF. CDR3 in DNA: TGCGCCAGCAGTGAGAGGGTCAGGACAGAGAAGGAGACCCAGTACTTC.

V is TRBV29-1 and J is TRBJ1-1; 8 nucleotides line up with TRBD1. Germline trimming cut 5 bases from V and 1 base from J; bases unmatched to any gene: 9. Germline loops: CDR1 SQVTM, CDR2 ANQGSEA. The CDR3 has 15 residues. CDR3 in DNA: TGCAGCGTTCGGCAGCAGGGGGCGTCGAACACTGAAGCTTTCTTT. Amino acids: CSVRQQGASNTEAFF.

The sample holds a few counts of this clone. The chain carries TRBV6-5 and TRBJ1-2; 8 positions agree with TRBD1. The V gene end was trimmed by 8 bases and the J gene end by 6 bases; junction bases not matched to a gene: 11. The CDR3 covers 14 residues. Germline V lookup: CDR1 MNHEY, CDR2 SVGAGI. For the CDR3, the DNA is TGTGCCAGCCCGCCAGGGGGCTCTTTGAATGGCTACACCTTC. This codes for CASPPGGSLNGYTF.

CDR3 nucleotides: TGTGGGAGCAGCCAACCCGGAGGAAATTCACCCCTCCACTTT. Translating gives CGSSQPGGNSPLHF. The chain employs TRBV3-1 (or the pseudogene TRBV3-2) and TRBJ1-6, with D unresolved. CDR3 length: 14 residues. Germline values: CDR1 LGHDT, CDR2 YNNKEL (reference sequence).

The chain recombines TRBV18 with TRBJ2-2; TRBD2 matches 13 bases. Germline CDR1 KGHSH, CDR2 LQKENI. The CDR3 length is 17 residues. J gave up 2 bases and V 6 bases, and 6 bases lay outside the gene matches. CDR3 sequence reads: CASSPGLAGVNTGELFF. CDR3 nucleotides: TGTGCCAGCTCGCCCGGACTAGCGGGGGTTAACACCGGGGAGCTGTTTTTT.